These 32 T cell receptor beta chains originate from one sample sequenced in a study of identical twins. One entry per CDR3 protein, called by TCRdb with MiXCR from the 5' RACE reads. This table holds roughly 570,000 distinct CDR3 sequences, just under 10% found once. These data also formed part of another study, on yellow fever vaccine responses in identical twins.

The sequenced material came from PBMCs. The receptors stem from a young woman in good health.

This clonotype was detected a few times. The chain joins TRBV7-2 to TRBJ1-2, with D perhaps matching TRBD1 (6 bases). V lost 1 base to trimming and J lost 8 bases, with 11 bases between them. The V gene's germline CDR1 is SGHTA and CDR2 FQGNSA. This CDR3 has 13 residues. CDR3 nucleotide sequence: TGTGCCAGCAGCTTAGACAACAGGGACGGCTACACCTTC. This codes for CASSLDNRDGYTF.

This clonotype has more than one count but fewer than ten. This chain uses TRBV6-1 with TRBJ1-1, with a weak D call TRBD1 (6 bases). Germline V gives CDR1 MNHNS, CDR2 SASEGT. The CDR3 is 14 residues long. V was cut by 1 base and J by 7 bases, with 13 bases left in between. The CDR3 coding sequence is TGTGCCAGCAGTGAAGTTGCGGGGGCGAGTGAAGCTTTCTTT. This sequence encodes CASSEVAGASEAFF.

The sample holds many counts of this clonotype. The chain has TRBV15 and TRBJ2-3; D is unclear. The V gene lost 3 bases and the J gene lost 5 bases, with 9 bases spanning the gap. CDR1 is LNHNV and CDR2 is YYDKDF in the germline V gene (reference sequence). This CDR3 comprises 13 residues. This CDR3 reads CATSSMYGDTQYF. In DNA, the CDR3 is TGTGCCACCAGCAGTATGTACGGAGATACGCAGTATTTT.

The sample holds a few counts of this clonotype. As the CDR3 is not closed by the conserved phenylalanine or tryptophan, this likely results from a read error. No DNA is shown, since the ends of the CDR3 on it are uncertain; the CDR3 is the one TCRdb lists. The rearrangement joins TRBV7-2 to TRBJ2-1; the table assigns TRBD2, which was not confirmed against the DNA. CDR1 and CDR2 (germline): SGHTA, FQGNSA. The CDR3 spans 14 residues, counting both ends. The CDR3 loop is CASSLLLRGSSGNY.

The V gene is TRBV7-6, the J gene TRBJ2-5; the match to TRBD2 covers 10 bases. The V gene end was trimmed by 6 bases and the J gene end by 4 bases; junction bases not matched to a gene: 5. There are 14 residues in the CDR3. The V gene's germline CDR1 is SGHVS and CDR2 FNYEAQ. The CDR3 coding sequence is TGTGCCAGCAGAAACAGACTAGCGGGAGAGACCCAGTACTTC. It is translated as CASRNRLAGETQYF.

V is TRBV6-4 and J is TRBJ2-1; TRBD1 matches at 10 bases. The germline V gene has CDR1 MRHNA and CDR2 SNTAGT. CDR3 length: 16 amino acids. V was clipped by 5 bases and J by 3 bases; unmatched bases: 7. The CDR3 reads CASSLVGDRGYNEQFF. CDR3 in DNA: TGTGCCAGCAGTTTAGTCGGGGACAGGGGCTACAATGAGCAGTTCTTC.

This clonotype appeared many times. The gene calls are TRBV29-1 and TRBJ2-1; 7 bases match TRBD2. Germline V gene data show CDR1 as SQVTM and CDR2 as ANQGSEA. This CDR3 spans 16 amino acids. Unmatched junction bases numbered 15, after V lost 2 bases and J lost 8 bases. DNA of the CDR3: TGCAGCGTTGAACTGGCGGGAGTAGCCCTAGGGTATGAGCAGTTCTTC. It yields the protein CSVELAGVALGYEQFF.

The J gene is TRBJ1-6, the V gene TRBV12-3 or TRBV12-4; D gene unclear. V was shortened by 3 bases and J by 7 bases, with 7 bases between the two germline ends. The CDR3 loop spans 13 amino acids. The DNA for the CDR3 is TGTGCCAGCAGTTTGAAACCCAATTCACCCCTCCACTTT. Its translation: CASSLKPNSPLHF.

J is TRBJ2-1 and V is TRBV10-3; TRBD2 is a possible D gene (5 bases). Per germline, CDR1 ENHRY and CDR2 SYGVKD. CDR3 length equals 14 residues. The V end lost 5 bases, the J end lost 7 bases, and 15 bases lay between the germline ends. The CDR3 DNA is TGTGCCATCAGTTTTAGCGAGGGTGGAAATGAGCAGTTCTTC. This gives the protein CAISFSEGGNEQFF.

This clonotype was seen repeatedly, ten times or more. The J gene is TRBJ2-7, the V gene TRBV24-1, with a tentative D call TRBD1 (6 bases). Germline CDR1 KGHDR, CDR2 SFDVKD. The CDR3 covers 13 residues. Trimming removed 4 bases from V and 4 bases from J, with 10 bases in between. CDR3 sequence (DNA): TGTGCCACCAGTGAATCAGGGGTGTACGAGCAGTACTTC. As protein: CATSESGVYEQYF.

This clonotype showed up many times. The chain joins TRBV20-1 to TRBJ2-3; 10 nucleotides align to TRBD1. V lost 0 bases, J lost 4 bases, and 25 bases stayed unmatched. Germline-derived CDR1 and CDR2 are DFQATT and SNEGSKA (reference sequence). The CDR3 length is 22 residues. Written as DNA, the CDR3 is TGCAGTGCTAGAGATCTGGCCTTCTGGACAGGGGGGACCCGAGGGGGTGCAGATACGCAGTATTTT. Protein product: CSARDLAFWTGGTRGGADTQYF.

This clonotype occurred many times. V is TRBV5-1 and J is TRBJ2-7; 7 nucleotides agree with TRBD1. The length of the CDR3 is 13 residues. The germline gives CDR1 SGHRS, CDR2 YFSETQ. J was trimmed by 6 bases and V by 4 bases; bases with no gene match: 7. CDR3 residues: CASSEQGLLEQYF. CDR3 sequence (DNA): TGCGCCAGCAGCGAACAGGGGCTCCTCGAGCAGTACTTC. Together with reference TRBV5-1 and TRBJ2-7, the CDR3 gives the full variable domain: KAGVTQTPRYLIKTRGQQVTLSCSPISGHRSVSWYQQTPGQGLQFLFEYFSETQRNKGNFPGRFSGRQFSNSRSEMNVSTLELGDSALYLCASSEQGLLEQYFGPGTRLTVT.

This clonotype came up a few times. The chain carries TRBV29-1 and TRBJ2-1; TRBD2 might be the D (6 bases). Germline V gene lookup returns CDR1 SQVTM and CDR2 ANQGSEA. Trimming pared 6 bases from V and 0 bases from J, leaving 18 bases between. The CDR3 is made up of 16 amino acids. CDR3 amino acids: CSVRLIAASSYNEQFF. CDR3 coding DNA: TGCAGCGTGAGACTGATAGCGGCCAGCTCCTACAATGAGCAGTTCTTC.

The V and J genes are TRBV5-4 and TRBJ2-3; TRBD2 matches 7 bases. Germline lookup yields CDR1 SGHNT and CDR2 YYREEE (reference sequence). The CDR3 contains 17 residues. J was trimmed by 0 bases and V by 4 bases; bases with no gene match: 11. CDR3 coding DNA: TGTGCCAGCAGCGACCCCCTTGGACTAGGTAGCACAGATACGCAGTATTTT. This gives the protein CASSDPLGLGSTDTQYF.

This clonotype was seen a few times. This chain uses TRBV28 with TRBJ2-3; 11 bases align to TRBD2. V shed 2 bases and J 0 bases; nucleotides not matched to a gene: 7. Germline CDR1 reads MDHEN; CDR2 reads SYDVKM. The CDR3 loop spans 18 amino acids. The CDR3 DNA follows: TGTGCCAGCAGTTTAGCAGCTAGCGGGGGGTCTAGCACAGATACGCAGTATTTT. Protein product: CASSLAASGGSSTDTQYF.

V is TRBV9 and J is TRBJ2-2; D gene ambiguous. This CDR3 spans 13 amino acids. Looked up from germline, CDR1 is SGDLS and CDR2 is YYNGEE. Trimming removed 0 bases from V and 5 bases from J, with 5 bases in between. CDR3 bases: TGTGCCAGCAGCGTAGGGGAAACCGGGGAGCTGTTTTTT. The encoded protein is CASSVGETGELFF. The full variable domain, rest sourced from reference TRBV9 and TRBJ2-2, is DSGVTQTPKHLITATGQRVTLRCSPRSGDLSVYWYQQSLDQGLQFLIQYYNGEERAKGNILERFSAQQFPDLHSELNLSSLELGDSALYFCASSVGETGELFFGEGSRLTVL.

Many counts were recorded for this clonotype. V is TRBV7-8 and J is TRBJ2-7, with 8 bases that match TRBD2. CDR1 and CDR2 from the germline V gene are SGHVS and FQNEAQ. V lost 4 bases, J lost 3 bases, and 8 bases stayed unmatched. The CDR3 totals 15 residues. CDR3: CASSSPGLAIYEQYF. The CDR3, as DNA: TGTGCCAGCAGCTCTCCAGGACTAGCCATCTACGAGCAGTACTTC.

This clonotype was recorded many times. The V gene is TRBV7-2, the J gene TRBJ2-7; 7 bases line up with TRBD1. The V gene's germline CDR1 is SGHTA and CDR2 FQGNSA. V trimming: 5 bases; J trimming: 2 bases; junction bases outside the gene matches: 9. This CDR3 has 15 residues. In DNA, the CDR3 is TGTGCCAGCAGCCATGGACAGGTCATAACCTACGAGCAGTACTTC. It is translated as CASSHGQVITYEQYF. The complete variable domain, with remaining parts taken from reference TRBV7-2 and TRBJ2-7, reads GAGVSQSPSNKVTEKGKDVELRCDPISGHTALYWYRQSLGQGLEFLIYFQGNSAPDKSGLPSDRFSAERTGGSVSTLTIQRTQQEDSAVYLCASSHGQVITYEQYFGPGTRLTVT.

The table lists this clonotype with a few counts. The V and J genes are TRBV12-3 or TRBV12-4 and TRBJ2-3; D unclear. The V end lost 5 bases, the J end lost 8 bases, and 11 bases lay between the germline ends. This CDR3 region has 12 residues. The CDR3: CASSTDAVTQYF. The CDR3 coding sequence is TGTGCCAGCAGTACAGATGCCGTTACGCAGTATTTT.

This clonotype was seen more than once but under ten times. The chain carries TRBV11-1 and TRBJ2-6, with 8 bases fitting TRBD2. Unmatched junction bases numbered 8, after V lost 1 base and J lost 0 bases. This CDR3 region has 19 residues. The germline CDR1 and CDR2 sequences are SGHAT and FQDESV (reference sequence). The chain's CDR3 is CASSLDRSGRASGANVLTF. The DNA of the CDR3 is TGTGCCAGCAGCTTAGATAGGTCCGGGAGGGCCTCTGGGGCCAACGTCCTGACTTTC.

This sequence joins TRBV20-1 and TRBJ2-7, with 13 nucleotides matching TRBD2. V was pared by 6 bases and J by 7 bases, with 9 bases of the junction left unmatched. The length of the CDR3 is 14 residues. Germline assignment: CDR1 DFQATT and CDR2 SNEGSKA (reference sequence). In DNA, the CDR3 is TGCAGTGCGCAGACTAGCGGGGGGCTGTGGGAGCAGTACTTC. It is translated as CSAQTSGGLWEQYF.

This chain links TRBV3-1 with TRBJ2-1, with D perhaps matching TRBD2 (7 bases). This CDR3 is 16 amino acids long. V gave up 1 base and J gave up 4 bases, with 14 bases separating them. The germline V gene encodes CDR1 LGHDT and CDR2 YNNKEL (reference sequence). The CDR3 is CASSQGIRGAYNEQFF. CDR3 coding DNA: TGTGCCAGCAGCCAAGGGATTCGGGGGGCATACAATGAGCAGTTCTTC.

This clonotype appeared many times. The chain couples TRBV4-3 to TRBJ1-1; the D gene is possibly TRBD1 (5 bases). The CDR3 extends over 15 amino acids. Germline V lookup: CDR1 LGHNA, CDR2 YSLEER. The V end was cut by 4 bases, the J end by 6 bases, with 18 bases between. The CDR3 protein is CASSLTRDSNAEAFF. Written as DNA, the CDR3 is TGCGCCAGCAGCCTTACCCGAGACAGCAACGCTGAAGCTTTCTTT.

At least ten counts were recorded for this clonotype. The chain employs TRBV6-4 and TRBJ2-7; no reliable D call. V dropped 2 bases and J dropped 12 bases, with 14 bases sitting between them. This CDR3 contains 12 residues. The germline V gene encodes CDR1 MRHNA and CDR2 SNTAGT. The CDR3 nucleotides read TGTGCCAGCAGTGACACTCGCGGACCCCCGTACTTC. It yields the protein CASSDTRGPPYF.

This clonotype came up a few times. The chain recombines TRBV24-1 with TRBJ2-1; no clear D gene. Germline values: CDR1 KGHDR, CDR2 SFDVKD. V was cut by 8 bases and J by 7 bases, with 8 bases left in between. The length of the CDR3 is 11 residues. In DNA form, the CDR3 reads TGTGCCACCAACTCTGGAAATGAGCAGTTCTTC. Residues: CATNSGNEQFF.

This clonotype occurred many times. The rearrangement joins TRBV18 to TRBJ2-7; no reliable D call. Germline lookup yields CDR1 KGHSH and CDR2 LQKENI. The CDR3 contains 13 residues. V lost 0 bases, J lost 6 bases, and 9 bases lay in between. The CDR3 loop is CASSPPTRTEQYF. CDR3 DNA: TGTGCCAGCTCACCACCCACAAGGACCGAGCAGTACTTC.

This clonotype was seen many times. The chain uses TRBV7-2 and TRBJ2-7, with TRBD2 identical over 9 bases. Germline V gene sequence: CDR1 SGHTA, CDR2 FQGNSA. The CDR3 covers 14 residues. The V gene end was trimmed by 5 bases and the J gene end by 5 bases; junction bases not matched to a gene: 7. CDR3 nucleotide sequence: TGTGCCAGCAGCCGGGGCGGGAGGGCCCACGAGCAGTACTTC. Its protein product is CASSRGGRAHEQYF.

This clonotype has more than one count but fewer than ten. The CDR3 reads CATSREGKIPPYEQYF. Written as DNA, the CDR3 is TGTGCCACCAGCAGAGAAGGGAAGATACCTCCCTACGAGCAGTACTTC. This chain connects TRBV15 to TRBJ2-7, with D unresolved. Germline CDR1 reads LNHNV; CDR2 reads YYDKDF (reference sequence). Deletions cut 0 bases from V and 2 bases from J, with 14 bases between. CDR3 length: 16 residues.

V gene TRBV29-1 combines with J gene TRBJ2-7; D is uncertain. V was cut by 6 bases and J by 0 bases, with 9 bases left in between. CDR1 and CDR2 from the germline V gene are SQVTM and ANQGSEA. This CDR3 spans 12 amino acids. The CDR3: CSVGPDSYEQYF. The CDR3, as DNA: TGCAGCGTAGGGCCCGACTCCTACGAGCAGTACTTC.

This clonotype has only a few counts. V is TRBV25-1 and J is TRBJ2-3; D not resolved. The V gene lost 1 base and the J gene lost 3 bases, with 14 bases spanning the gap. Germline V gives CDR1 MGHDK, CDR2 SYGVNS. There are 16 residues in the CDR3. DNA of the CDR3: TGTGCCAGCAGTGAATCGTCCCCCGGTGGGACAGATACGCAGTATTTT. Its translation: CASSESSPGGTDTQYF.

Ten or more counts support this clonotype. A read error may produce the germline difference seen at one junction end. CDR3 bases: TGTGCTAGCAGCCCCATGCGGGGAGTCGGGACCGGGGAGCTGTTTTTT. Translated: CASSPMRGVGTGELFF. This sequence joins TRBV7-7 and TRBJ2-2; a possible D gene is TRBD2 (6 bases). This CDR3 is 16 amino acids long. Germline V gene sequence: CDR1 SSHAT, CDR2 FNYEAQ (reference sequence).

The V call is TRBV3-1, the J call TRBJ2-6; D ambiguous. Deletions cut 5 bases from V and 1 base from J, with 9 bases between. This CDR3 comprises 15 residues. The germline V gene encodes CDR1 LGHDT and CDR2 YNNKEL (reference sequence). The CDR3 region has the DNA TGTGCCAGCAGCTCGAGAACGTCTGGGGCCAACGTCCTGACTTTC. This codes for CASSSRTSGANVLTF.